This T cell receptor beta chain was recorded in a study of blood T cell repertoires in COVID-19. Seattle's enrolled individuals joined amid active infection and were then monitored longitudinally. The ends were cut back, 1 base at V and 4 bases at J, with 16 bases in the middle. Per the germline V gene, CDR1 is SGHTA and CDR2 is FQGNSA. The CDR3 consists of 16 residues. The table came from immunoSEQ multiplex PCR; TCRdb's copy has only in-frame clones and leaves some out. Of about 97,000 clones listed, about 85% are singletons. This clonotype originated in a woman in her forties or fifties with COVID-19, enrolled during active disease. The sample taken for sequencing was peripheral blood. The chain employs TRBV7-2 and TRBJ1-1; D not resolved. CDR3 sequence (DNA): TGTGCCAGCAGCTTAGTCGGAGGGAACTTGGGCACTGAAGCTTTCTTT. Translating it yields CASSLVGGNLGTEAFF.